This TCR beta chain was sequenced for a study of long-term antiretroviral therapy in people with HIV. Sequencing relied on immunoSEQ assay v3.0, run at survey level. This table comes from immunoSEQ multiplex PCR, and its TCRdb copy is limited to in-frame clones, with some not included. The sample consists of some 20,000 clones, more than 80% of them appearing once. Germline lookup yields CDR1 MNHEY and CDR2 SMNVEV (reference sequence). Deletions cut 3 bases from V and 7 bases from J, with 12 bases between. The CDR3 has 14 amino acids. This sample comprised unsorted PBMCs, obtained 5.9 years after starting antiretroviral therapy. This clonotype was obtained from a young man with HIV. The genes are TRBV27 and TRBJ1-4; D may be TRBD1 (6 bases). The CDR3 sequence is CASSFGAGVEKLFF. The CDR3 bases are TGTGCCAGCAGTTTTGGGGCAGGGGTTGAAAAACTGTTTTTT.